Shown below are 2 T cell receptor beta chains from a single sample sequenced in a study of T cells in Graves' hyperthyroidism and ophthalmopathy. Regions amplified from RNA transcripts were the TCR beta CDR3 regions. During a first-round RT-PCR of the TCR CDR3, the HTBI primer set was used. TCRdb passed the multiplex PCR reads through MiXCR, listing each CDR3 protein once. The repertoire holds about 410,000 distinct CDR3 sequences, about 15% seen once, with less than 15% in the top ten. Source material: blood. These TCRs come from a man between 18 and 29 years old with Graves' ophthalmopathy.

J is TRBJ2-6 and V is TRBV20-1, with D unclear. V shed 3 bases and J shed 0 bases, with 9 bases lying between them. CDR3 length: 15 amino acids. In germline, CDR1 is DFQATT, CDR2 SNEGSKA (reference sequence). Here the CDR3 DNA reads TGCAGTGCTAGTACGGGTAGCTCTGGGGCCAACGTCCTGACTTTC. Protein sequence: CSASTGSSGANVLTF.

The genes are TRBV9 and TRBJ2-6, with D hard to call. V shed 0 bases and J shed 0 bases, with 7 bases lying between them. The CDR3 is made up of 16 amino acids. From germline, CDR1 is SGDLS and CDR2 YYNGEE. For the CDR3, the DNA is TGTGCCAGCAGCGTAGGGGTCCACTCTGGGGCCAACGTCCTGACTTTC. This encodes CASSVGVHSGANVLTF.